The 25 T cell receptor beta chains in this list originate from one sample, sequenced in a study of control samples from healthy donors and cancer patients (dated by TCRdb to 2018 to 2021). Library creation used the immunoSEQ multiplex PCR assay. TCRdb provides this immuneACCESS table in a form limited to in-frame rearrangements. Some clones are lacking; in checked studies, under half of them reflect an unresolved V gene, and why the rest are absent is not known. The sample data list 90,000 or so clones, and approximately 86% of these were observed just once. Of the sample, approximately 19% is held by the ten largest clones. Sequencing used blood. Every receptor here comes from a man aged 25-45 years in good health.

The V and J genes are TRBV2 and TRBJ2-1, with 9 positions matching TRBD1. The CDR3 covers 14 residues. The germline gives CDR1 SNHLY, CDR2 FYNNEI. V was clipped by 2 bases and J by 9 bases; unmatched bases: 5. CDR3 in amino acids: CASSEHRGLREQFF. The CDR3 bases are TGTGCCAGCAGTGAACACAGGGGGCTGCGTGAGCAGTTCTTC.

The chain uses TRBV5-6 and TRBJ2-2; a weak D match, TRBD2 (5 bases). Germline V CDR1 and CDR2: SGHDT, YYEEEE. Trimming left V 0 bases short and J 6 bases short, with 12 bases between. The CDR3 extends over 15 amino acids. CDR3 DNA sequence: TGTGCCAGCAGCTTGGCGGGGTATCTACCCGGGGAGCTGTTTTTT. This gives the protein CASSLAGYLPGELFF.

This clone was seen many times. The V and J genes are TRBV2 and TRBJ1-5; 7 positions agree with TRBD1. CDR3 length equals 13 residues. V was pared by 1 base and J by 15 bases, with 9 bases of the junction left unmatched. CDR1 SNHLY and CDR2 FYNNEI come from the germline V gene. CDR3 sequence: CASSEGGQTPPHF. Here the CDR3 DNA reads TGTGCCAGCAGTGAAGGGGGACAGACCCCGCCGCATTTT.

Comments on this clone: The sample contains more than one DNA sequence encoding this CDR3. The gene calls are TRBV7-2 and TRBJ2-1; D is uncertain. There are 11 residues in the CDR3. Germline V gene sequence: CDR1 SGHTA, CDR2 FQGNSA. Trimming removed 1 base at V and 8 bases at J, with 3 bases between. DNA of the CDR3: TGTGCCAGCAGCTTAGTGGATGAGCAGTTCTTC. Residues: CASSLVDEQFF.

The rearrangement uses TRBV20-1 and TRBJ2-3; 10 bases fit TRBD2. Germline lookup yields CDR1 DFQATT and CDR2 SNEGSKA (reference sequence). Trimming took 3 bases from V and 3 from J; bases not matched to a gene: 9. The CDR3 length is 16 residues. The CDR3 DNA sequence: TGCAGTGCTAGTTCTCAGCGGGGGGGCGTGACAGATACGCAGTATTTT. Encoded protein: CSASSQRGGVTDTQYF.

The table lists this clone with a count of one. The rearrangement links TRBV24-1 to TRBJ1-4; D gene unclear. V shed 3 bases and J shed 7 bases, with 17 bases lying between them. The CDR3 covers 16 residues. Germline CDR1 reads KGHDR; CDR2 reads SFDVKD. The CDR3 here is CATSDRTSNAGEKLFF. CDR3 DNA: TGTGCCACCAGTGATCGCACCTCCAACGCAGGTGAAAAACTGTTTTTT.

The chain carries TRBV7-9 and TRBJ2-7; D unclear. Trimming removed 4 bases from V and 5 bases from J, with 12 bases in between. The CDR3 loop spans 13 amino acids. Germline loops: CDR1 SEHNR, CDR2 FQNEAQ (reference sequence). The CDR3 spells CASSYRSANEQYF. In nucleotides, the CDR3 is TGTGCCAGCAGCTACCGTTCGGCAAACGAGCAGTACTTC.

The chain employs TRBV11-2 and TRBJ2-7, with a tentative D call TRBD2 (5 bases). V lost 1 base, J lost 3 bases, and 10 bases lay in between. The length of the CDR3 is 14 residues. Germline loops: CDR1 SGHAT, CDR2 FQNNGV. The CDR3 region is CASSLARGLYEQYF. CDR3 nucleotides: TGTGCCAGCAGCTTAGCCCGGGGTCTCTACGAGCAGTACTTC.

This chain connects TRBV3-1 (or the pseudogene TRBV3-2) to TRBJ1-2; D call uncertain. Germline-derived CDR1 and CDR2 are LGHDT and YNNKEL (reference sequence). The V gene lost 6 bases and the J gene lost 8 bases, with 16 bases spanning the gap. This CDR3 is 13 amino acids long. CDR3 residues: CASSLGEFSGYTF. CDR3 nucleotides: TGTGCCAGCAGTCTAGGCGAGTTCTCCGGCTACACCTTC.

The chain joins TRBV6-5 to TRBJ1-6; possible D gene TRBD1, 6 bases. The CDR3 spans 15 residues. V lost 6 bases and J 6 bases, leaving 15 bases between the germline ends. Germline lookup yields CDR1 MNHEY and CDR2 SVGAGI. The CDR3 region has the DNA TGTGCCAGCAGAGGGCCCACAGGGCCTAATTCACCCCTCCACTTT. It codes for CASRGPTGPNSPLHF.

This clone was observed a few times. This chain joins TRBV5-4 and TRBJ1-1; 7 bases are a match to TRBD1. With 6 bases clipped from V and 1 base from J, the junction kept 6 bases outside the gene matches. The CDR3 has 14 residues. CDR1 SGHNT and CDR2 YYREEE come from the germline V gene (reference sequence). DNA of the CDR3: TGTGCCAGCAACTACAGGGGCGGGAACACTGAAGCTTTCTTT. Protein sequence: CASNYRGGNTEAFF.

CDR3 in DNA: TGTGCCAGCAGCTTCAGGGGCGCGTCTGAAGCTTTCTTT. It specifies CASSFRGASEAFF. The chain is built from TRBV7-2 and TRBJ1-1, with a possible D match to TRBD1 (6 bases). This CDR3 has 13 residues. Trimming took 3 bases from V and 6 from J, leaving 11 bases between them. CDR1 is SGHTA, CDR2 FQGNSA, per germline.

This chain links TRBV27 with TRBJ2-4, with D perhaps TRBD1 (5 bases). The CDR3 totals 14 residues. Trimming took off 7 bases at V and 8 bases at J, with 18 bases between the two ends. CDR1 and CDR2 from the germline V gene are MNHEY and SMNVEV (reference sequence). Here the CDR3 DNA reads TGTGCCAGCAAGCAAACGCAGGGCAGAGACATTCAGTACTTC. It encodes CASKQTQGRDIQYF.

Points on this clone: One end of the junction fails to match germline, which may point to a read error. The V and J genes are TRBV5-6 and TRBJ1-4; D gene unclear. This CDR3 comprises 11 residues. CDR1 and CDR2 from the germline V gene are SGHDT and YYEEEE. The CDR3 DNA follows: TGTGCCAGCAGTGATCTCACCCATGCAATTTTT. Protein product: CASSDLTHAIF.

The chain links TRBV15 to TRBJ2-7; 7 bases agree with TRBD2. This CDR3 is 13 amino acids long. The germline CDR1 and CDR2 sequences are LNHNV and YYDKDF (reference sequence). Trimming removed 1 base from V and 6 bases from J; junction bases left unmatched: 3. The CDR3 coding sequence is TGTGCCACCAGCAGAGGGGGAGGGGCCGAGCAGTACTTC. As protein: CATSRGGGAEQYF.

As concerns this clone: Other DNA sequences of this sample code for an identical CDR3. This chain connects TRBV12-3 or TRBV12-4 to TRBJ2-7; no clear D. The CDR3 covers 11 residues. The ends were cut back, 3 bases at V and 4 bases at J, with 4 bases in the middle. The CDR3 spells CASSFGYEQYF. The CDR3 nucleotides read TGTGCCAGCAGTTTCGGGTACGAGCAGTACTTC.

This clone was found a few times. The chain joins TRBV13 to TRBJ1-5, with unresolved D. Trimming shortened V by 1 base and J by 0 bases, and 4 bases separated the two germline ends. The germline V gene encodes CDR1 PRHDT and CDR2 FYEKMQ (reference sequence). The CDR3 covers 14 residues. In DNA form, the CDR3 reads TGTGCCAGCAGCTTAGCCCGTAGCAATCAGCCCCAGCATTTT. This gives the protein CASSLARSNQPQHF.

The rearrangement links TRBV5-1 to TRBJ1-1; TRBD1 matches 7 bases. Unmatched junction bases numbered 6, after V lost 4 bases and J lost 0 bases. The CDR3 is made up of 15 amino acids. Germline V gene sequence: CDR1 SGHRS, CDR2 YFSETQ. The CDR3 loop reads CASSLPGQVNTEAFF. The CDR3 bases are TGCGCCAGCAGCCTCCCCGGACAGGTGAACACTGAAGCTTTCTTT.

This chain uses TRBV5-1 with TRBJ1-1; D uncertain. The CDR3 is made up of 15 amino acids. Germline lookup yields CDR1 SGHRS and CDR2 YFSETQ. V dropped 0 bases and J dropped 1 base, with 10 bases sitting between them. Here the CDR3 reads CASSLAGTGNTEAFF. In nucleotides, the CDR3 is TGCGCCAGCAGCTTGGCCGGAACGGGGAACACTGAAGCTTTCTTT.

This clone was found a few times. V and J are TRBV7-9 and TRBJ2-7, with 7 nucleotides matching TRBD1. Germline V lookup: CDR1 SEHNR, CDR2 FQNEAQ (reference sequence). Trimming took 4 bases from V and 2 from J; bases not matched to a gene: 20. This CDR3 comprises 19 residues. The DNA for the CDR3 is TGTGCCAGCAGCTCGACAATAAAAACCTCCGGGACAGCTCCCTACGAGCAGTACTTC. It specifies CASSSTIKTSGTAPYEQYF.

The chain uses TRBV18 and TRBJ2-3, with D possibly being TRBD1 (6 bases). Trimming shortened V by 6 bases and J by 2 bases, and 18 bases separated the two germline ends. Looked up from germline, CDR1 is KGHSH and CDR2 is LQKENI. CDR3 size: 16 residues. The CDR3 DNA reads as TGTGCCAGCTCTTCCGACCGGACAGCATACACAGATACGCAGTATTTT. Protein sequence: CASSSDRTAYTDTQYF.

V and J are TRBV6-5 and TRBJ2-7; D possibly matches TRBD1 or TRBD2 (5 bases each). Trimming stripped 2 bases from V and 7 bases from J, with 18 bases between. This CDR3 contains 15 residues. Germline values: CDR1 MNHEY, CDR2 SVGAGI. In DNA form, the CDR3 reads TGTGCCAGCAGTTACGGCCTAGGGACCGCGCAAGAGCAGTACTTC. The encoded protein is CASSYGLGTAQEQYF.

V usage is TRBV27 and J usage is TRBJ2-2; D ambiguous. This CDR3 contains 15 residues. Between the trimmed V and J ends, which lost 7 bases and 9 bases, there was a span of 21 bases. The V gene's germline CDR1 is MNHEY and CDR2 SMNVEV (reference sequence). The CDR3, as DNA: TGTGCCAGCACTCGAAACGTCGGGTTGCACCGGGAGCTGTTTTTT. It is translated as CASTRNVGLHRELFF.

This sequence joins TRBV18 and TRBJ1-2; TRBD1 agrees at 7 bases. The CDR3 length is 14 residues. Unmatched junction bases numbered 10, after V lost 6 bases and J lost 6 bases. Germline CDR1 is KGHSH and CDR2 is LQKENI. The CDR3 coding sequence is TGTGCCAGCTCGATGGACAGGTCTCTGAATGGCTACACCTTC. It encodes CASSMDRSLNGYTF.

The rearrangement links TRBV7-9 to TRBJ2-7; 8 nucleotides agree with TRBD2. Trimming removed 5 bases from V and 2 bases from J; junction bases left unmatched: 5. Germline V gives CDR1 SEHNR, CDR2 FQNEAQ (reference sequence). The CDR3 covers 14 residues. The CDR3 DNA is TGTGCCAGCAGCGAACTAGCGGATACCTACGAGCAGTACTTC. Residues: CASSELADTYEQYF.